This T cell receptor (beta chain) was captured by sequencing in a study of PD-L1 blockade in urothelial cancer. Time point indicated: pretreatment peripheral blood. The CDR3 contains 15 residues. The V end lost 5 bases, the J end lost 15 bases, and 26 bases lay between the germline ends. In germline, CDR1 is MDHEN, CDR2 SYDVKM. The assay was immunoSEQ multiplex PCR, and TCRdb's table has in-frame clones only and misses some. The sample gives 87,000 or so clones, 84% of which show up once; over 2% is in the top ten. The receptor comes from a man in his fifties or sixties with urothelial cancer. The chain is built from TRBV28 and TRBJ2-1; possible D gene TRBD2, 7 bases. The specimen was PBMCs, collected around atezolizumab (anti-PD-L1) treatment. CDR3 residues: CASSAAGTTLSGAFF. In DNA form, the CDR3 reads TGTGCCAGCAGTGCCGCCGGGACTACCCTCTCGGGGGCGTTCTTC. Full variable domain (rest looked up from reference TRBV28 and TRBJ2-1): DVKVTQSSRYLVKRTGEKVFLECVQDMDHENMFWYRQDPGLGLRLIYFSYDVKMKEKGDIPEGYSVSREKKERFSLILESASTNQTSMYLCASSAAGTTLSGAFFGPGTRLTVL.